This entry concerns a single TCR beta chain. The CDR3 extends over 14 amino acids. V lost 0 bases, J lost 4 bases, and 11 bases lay in between. Germline V gene sequence: CDR1 SGDLS, CDR2 YYNGEE. The authors sequenced patients whose flow cytometry had shown CD8+CD57+ cell expansion. These data originate in a study of CD8+CD57+ T cells in acquired aplastic anemia. The use of genomic DNA as template underpinned the TCR beta VDJ and CDR3 profiling. TCRdb reprocessed the reads via MiXCR and lists one record per CDR3 protein. The table lists some 180,000 distinct CDR3 sequences, roughly 65% of them singletons.

This sequence was found in a human donor with aplastic anemia. The rearrangement uses TRBV9 and TRBJ2-7; TRBD2 might be the D (6 bases). The sample comprised sorted CD4+, CD8+, or CD8+CD57+ T cells (not recorded which) from PBMCs. CDR3 DNA sequence: TGTGCCAGCAGCGTAGGTGGCGGACTATACGAGCAGTACTTC. Amino acids: CASSVGGGLYEQYF. Looking up the rest from reference TRBV9 and TRBJ2-7 gives the full variable domain: DSGVTQTPKHLITATGQRVTLRCSPRSGDLSVYWYQQSLDQGLQFLIQYYNGEERAKGNILERFSAQQFPDLHSELNLSSLELGDSALYFCASSVGGGLYEQYFGPGTRLTVT.